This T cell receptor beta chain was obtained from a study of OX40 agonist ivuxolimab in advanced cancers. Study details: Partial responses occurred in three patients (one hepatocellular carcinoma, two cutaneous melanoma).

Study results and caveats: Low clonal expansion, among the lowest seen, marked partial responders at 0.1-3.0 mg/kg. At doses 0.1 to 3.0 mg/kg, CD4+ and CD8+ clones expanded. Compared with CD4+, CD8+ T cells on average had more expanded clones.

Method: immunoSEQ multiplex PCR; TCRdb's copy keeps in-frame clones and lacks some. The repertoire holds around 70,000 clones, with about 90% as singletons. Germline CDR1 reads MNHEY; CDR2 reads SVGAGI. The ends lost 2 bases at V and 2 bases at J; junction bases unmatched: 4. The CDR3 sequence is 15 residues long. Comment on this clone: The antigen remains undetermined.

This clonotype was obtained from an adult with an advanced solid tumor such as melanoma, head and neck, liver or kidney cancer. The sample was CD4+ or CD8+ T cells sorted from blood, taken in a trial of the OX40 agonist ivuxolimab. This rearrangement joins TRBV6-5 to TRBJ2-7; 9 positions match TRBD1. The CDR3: CASSYGTGTTYEQYF. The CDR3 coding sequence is TGTGCCAGCAGTTACGGGACAGGGACGACCTACGAGCAGTACTTC.